Below, 17 T cell receptor beta chains from the same sample are listed, as sequenced in a study of beta chain features in type 1 diabetes. Reverse transcription of all isolated RNA meant that expressed TCRB transcripts were sequenced. Sequencing was performed with immunoSEQ multiplex PCR; in TCRdb, only in-frame clones are kept and a portion is missing. The table has hundreds of thousands of clones, roughly a sixth seen once. Sequencing used naive CD4+ T cells from blood. These receptors were obtained from a man aged 18 to 30 in good health.

As DNA, the CDR3 is TGTGCCAGCAGCTCTGGGACCCAGAACTATGGCTACACCTTC. It codes for CASSSGTQNYGYTF. The chain combines TRBV7-9 with TRBJ1-2, with D possibly being TRBD1 (5 bases). Germline assignment: CDR1 SEHNR and CDR2 FQNEAQ (reference sequence). The CDR3 loop spans 14 amino acids. The V end was cut by 4 bases, the J end by 2 bases, with 11 bases between.

This clone occurred a few times. This chain links TRBV12-2 with TRBJ2-7; the D call in the table, TRBD2, was not verified against the DNA. TRBV12-2 is termed a pseudogene. The CDR3 loop spans 16 amino acids. The CDR3, as DNA: TGTGCAAGTCGCTCCTTCGGGGGTGGTCTAAACTACGAGCAGTACTTC. As protein: CASRSFGGGLNYEQYF.

The rearrangement uses TRBV5-1 and TRBJ1-3; 7 positions agree with TRBD1. This CDR3 spans 15 amino acids. J lost 2 bases, V lost 4 bases, and 6 bases had no gene match. The germline V gene has CDR1 SGHRS and CDR2 YFSETQ. CDR3 DNA: TGCGCCAGCAGCCTGACAGGGAAGGCTGGAAACACCATATATTTT. It yields the protein CASSLTGKAGNTIYF.

The chain uses TRBV18 and TRBJ2-2; D is undetermined. CDR3 size: 16 residues. The ends were cut back, 6 bases at V and 1 base at J, with 15 bases in the middle. Per germline, CDR1 KGHSH and CDR2 LQKENI. CDR3 sequence (DNA): TGTGCCAGCTCGACAATGGGTCCAGAGAACACCGGGGAGCTGTTTTTT. It yields the protein CASSTMGPENTGELFF.

V usage is TRBV7-2 and J usage is TRBJ1-2; 12 bases fit TRBD1. Per germline, CDR1 SGHTA and CDR2 FQGNSA. CDR3 length: 16 residues. The trim removed 5 bases at V and 7 bases at J, leaving 11 bases unmatched. CDR3 DNA sequence: TGTGCCAGCAGCCCCCGCCGGGGACAGGGGGCAAGTGGCTACACCTTC. Residues: CASSPRRGQGASGYTF. The whole variable domain, filled in from reference TRBV7-2 and TRBJ1-2, reads GAGVSQSPSNKVTEKGKDVELRCDPISGHTALYWYRQSLGQGLEFLIYFQGNSAPDKSGLPSDRFSAERTGGSVSTLTIQRTQQEDSAVYLCASSPRRGQGASGYTFGSGTRLTVV.

V gene TRBV21-1 combines with J gene TRBJ2-7; the DNA was not compared with TRBD1, the D call given in the table. TRBV21-1 is a pseudogene locus. The CDR3 is 15 amino acids. This CDR3 is CANLFRDRDGYEQYF. For the CDR3, the DNA is TGTGCCAACCTATTCCGGGACAGGGATGGTTACGAGCAGTACTTC.

This clone was recorded many times. The chain uses TRBV9 and TRBJ1-4; no clear D. The CDR3 has 11 amino acids. Between the trimmed V and J ends, which lost 4 bases and 12 bases, there was a span of 10 bases. The germline V gene has CDR1 SGDLS and CDR2 YYNGEE. The CDR3 DNA sequence: TGTGCCAGCAGCTCCCGAAATGAACTGTTTTTT. It yields the protein CASSSRNELFF.

The chain uses TRBV11-3 and TRBJ2-2, with D unclear. The V gene lost 1 base and the J gene lost 1 base, with 7 bases spanning the gap. Germline values: CDR1 SGHNT, CDR2 YENEEA. The CDR3 covers 15 residues. The CDR3 spells CASSLGSLNTGELFF. Here the CDR3 DNA reads TGTGCCAGCAGCTTAGGGTCACTGAACACCGGGGAGCTGTTTTTT.

There are a few counts of this clone. This chain connects TRBV5-4 to TRBJ2-6; D is unresolved. V was shortened by 9 bases and J by 1 base, with 5 bases between the two germline ends. The CDR3 has 12 amino acids. Germline assignment: CDR1 SGHNT and CDR2 YYREEE (reference sequence). For the CDR3, the DNA is TGTGCCATGGTGTCTGGGGCCAACGTCCTGACTTTC. It translates to CAMVSGANVLTF.

This sequence joins TRBV7-2 and TRBJ2-1, with D possibly being TRBD2 (6 bases). CDR3 length: 16 residues. The V gene's germline CDR1 is SGHTA and CDR2 FQGNSA. Trimming cost V 3 bases and J 2 bases, with 14 bases left between them. CDR3 nucleotides: TGTGCCAGCAGCTTGAGTGCGGCGGGGCCCTACAATGAGCAGTTCTTC. Its translation: CASSLSAAGPYNEQFF.

V and J are TRBV5-6 and TRBJ1-3; the D is unclear. Germline V gene sequence: CDR1 SGHDT, CDR2 YYEEEE. Trimming took 2 bases from V and 2 from J, leaving 8 bases between them. The CDR3 totals 14 residues. The CDR3 DNA reads as TGTGCCAGCAGCTTATACATCGCTGGAAACACCATATATTTT. Amino acids: CASSLYIAGNTIYF. Drawing the rest from reference TRBV5-6 and TRBJ1-3, the complete variable domain is DAGVTQSPTHLIKTRGQQVTLRCSPKSGHDTVSWYQQALGQGPQFIFQYYEEEERQRGNFPDRFSGHQFPNYSSELNVNALLLGDSALYLCASSLYIAGNTIYFGEGSWLTVV.

There are a few counts of this clone. This chain uses TRBV9 with TRBJ1-2; possible D gene TRBD1, 5 bases. Germline V gives CDR1 SGDLS, CDR2 YYNGEE. The CDR3 extends over 14 amino acids. Trimming removed 4 bases at V and 4 bases at J, with 14 bases between. Written as DNA, the CDR3 is TGTGCCAGCAGCCCCGGGACGGACATCTATGGCTACACCTTC. Translating gives CASSPGTDIYGYTF.

This clone has only a few counts. The chain joins TRBV2 to TRBJ2-5, with D possibly being TRBD1 (6 bases). Germline V gene lookup returns CDR1 SNHLY and CDR2 FYNNEI. V was shortened by 4 bases and J by 3 bases, with 12 bases between the two germline ends. The CDR3 is made up of 14 amino acids. The CDR3, as DNA: TGTGCCAGCAGTGGCAGGGGTAGGAAAGAGACCCAGTACTTC. This translates into CASSGRGRKETQYF.

This clone was detected only a few times. The chain links TRBV2 to TRBJ2-2; TRBD1 matches 8 bases. This CDR3 has 16 amino acids. J lost 1 base, V lost 5 bases, and 6 bases had no gene match. CDR1 and CDR2 (germline): SNHLY, FYNNEI. The CDR3 here is CASSMDRALNTGELFF. CDR3 DNA sequence: TGTGCCAGCAGTATGGACAGGGCGTTGAACACCGGGGAGCTGTTTTTT.

This clone has only one observation. J is TRBJ2-3 and V is TRBV7-3, with 7 bases that match TRBD2. The CDR3 loop spans 18 amino acids. J gave up 0 bases and V 3 bases, and 12 bases lay outside the gene matches. CDR1 is SGHTA and CDR2 is FQGTGA in the germline V gene. The CDR3 sequence: CASSLKRQASGSTDTQYF. DNA of the CDR3: TGTGCCAGCAGCTTGAAGAGACAAGCTAGCGGTAGCACAGATACGCAGTATTTT.

The genes are TRBV6-6 and TRBJ2-3; D is uncertain. CDR3 length: 16 amino acids. V lost 5 bases, J lost 0 bases, and 15 bases lay in between. CDR1 and CDR2 (germline): MNHNY, SVGAGI (reference sequence). The CDR3 loop is CASSNPALQSTDTQYF. CDR3 nucleotides: TGTGCCAGCAGTAACCCGGCGCTACAGAGCACAGATACGCAGTATTTT.

The V gene is TRBV7-3, the J gene TRBJ1-1; TRBD1 aligns across 8 bases. The CDR3 totals 18 residues. The V segment lost 3 bases and the J segment 2 bases; nucleotides outside the gene matches: 14. Germline V lookup: CDR1 SGHTA, CDR2 FQGTGA. The CDR3 coding sequence is TGTGCCAGCAGCTTGGGGAGGACAGGGACCAAACTTAACACTGAAGCTTTCTTT. Residues: CASSLGRTGTKLNTEAFF.